The 24 T cell receptor beta chains below all came from one sample that was sequenced in a study of shared clonotypes between healthy human individuals. Data came from immunoSEQ multiplex PCR; TCRdb stores just in-frame clones and leaves some out. The repertoire has 100,000 to 120,000 clones, about 63% of them found once; the top ten carry around 23%. The source material was memory CD8+ T cells sorted from blood. Indicated subset: CD45RO+ cells pooled with CCR7-negative TemRA cells. The source is a woman in her twenties or thirties in good health.

Written as DNA, the CDR3 is TGTGCCATCAGCGACAGGACTAGCGGTTACGAGCAGTACTTC. It yields the protein CAISDRTSGYEQYF. The J gene is TRBJ2-7, the V gene TRBV10-3, with TRBD2 identical over 10 bases. Germline CDR1 and CDR2: ENHRY and SYGVKD. J lost 4 bases, V lost 6 bases, and 6 bases had no gene match. The CDR3 totals 14 residues.

This clone was counted at least ten times. The sample carries other DNA sequences with the same CDR3. The chain carries TRBV9 and TRBJ2-5, with a possible D match to TRBD2 (6 bases). Per the germline V gene, CDR1 is SGDLS and CDR2 is YYNGEE. The CDR3 sequence is 15 residues long. Trimming removed 0 bases from V and 5 bases from J, with 14 bases in between. The CDR3, as DNA: TGTGCCAGCAGCGTAGGCGGGGCGGGGACGGAGACCCAGTACTTC. This encodes CASSVGGAGTETQYF.

The chain employs TRBV5-1 and TRBJ1-1; 8 nucleotides match TRBD1. J was trimmed by 4 bases and V by 0 bases; bases with no gene match: 5. This CDR3 comprises 15 residues. Germline V lookup: CDR1 SGHRS, CDR2 YFSETQ. CDR3 amino acids: CASSLVRQGATEAFF. CDR3 coding DNA: TGCGCCAGCAGCTTGGTTCGTCAGGGGGCCACTGAAGCTTTCTTT. The full variable domain, completed using reference TRBV5-1 and TRBJ1-1, is KAGVTQTPRYLIKTRGQQVTLSCSPISGHRSVSWYQQTPGQGLQFLFEYFSETQRNKGNFPGRFSGRQFSNSRSEMNVSTLELGDSALYLCASSLVRQGATEAFFGQGTRLTVV.

V is TRBV6-1 and J is TRBJ1-6; a possible D gene is TRBD1 (6 bases). V was pared by 10 bases and J by 6 bases, with 16 bases between. This CDR3 comprises 14 residues. Germline-derived CDR1 and CDR2 are MNHNS and SASEGT. This chain's CDR3 is CANVRQDVNSPLHF. CDR3 DNA: TGTGCCAACGTGCGACAGGACGTTAATTCACCCCTCCACTTT.

This chain joins TRBV6-1 and TRBJ2-7; D unclear. The CDR3 runs to 13 residues. V was pared by 3 bases and J by 4 bases, with 10 bases between. Germline V lookup: CDR1 MNHNS, CDR2 SASEGT. CDR3: CASSDAWFYEQYF. In DNA form, the CDR3 reads TGTGCCAGCAGTGACGCTTGGTTTTACGAGCAGTACTTC.

This clone occurred many times. The V call is TRBV2, the J call TRBJ1-5; no firm D call. The germline gives CDR1 SNHLY, CDR2 FYNNEI. CDR3 length equals 14 residues. Trimming pared 7 bases from V and 4 bases from J, leaving 14 bases between. This CDR3 reads CASNPGALNQPQHF. The DNA of the CDR3 is TGTGCCAGCAATCCCGGAGCATTGAATCAGCCCCAGCATTTT.

This chain uses TRBV6-6 with TRBJ2-7; 8 bases agree with TRBD1. Germline-derived CDR1 and CDR2 are MNHNY and SVGAGI (reference sequence). Unmatched junction bases numbered 8, after V lost 5 bases and J lost 5 bases. This CDR3 region has 14 residues. This CDR3 is CASSSRDRLNEQYF. The CDR3, as DNA: TGTGCCAGCAGTAGTCGGGACAGGCTAAACGAGCAGTACTTC.

This clone was seen a single time. The genes are TRBV15 and TRBJ1-3; unclear D gene. The CDR3 contains 15 residues. Trimming stripped 5 bases from V and 0 bases from J, with 11 bases between. CDR1 LNHNV and CDR2 YYDKDF come from the germline V gene (reference sequence). The CDR3 DNA is TGTGCCACCAGCCCTCGCCCCACCTCTGGAAACACCATATATTTT. It translates to CATSPRPTSGNTIYF.

This clone was seen more than once but under ten times. This rearrangement joins TRBV5-1 to TRBJ2-3, with D possibly being TRBD1 (6 bases). This CDR3 comprises 15 residues. In germline, CDR1 is SGHRS, CDR2 YFSETQ. V lost 4 bases and J lost 14, with 26 bases in between. CDR3: CASSLSGTPGLNGYF. CDR3 DNA sequence: TGCGCCAGCAGCCTATCCGGGACACCCGGGCTGAATGGGTATTTT.

The CDR3 loop reads CASRDRAYYAEAFF. DNA for the CDR3: TGTGCCAGCAGAGATCGGGCGTATTACGCTGAAGCTTTCTTT. V is TRBV6-1 and J is TRBJ1-1; no clear D gene. With 6 bases removed from V and 6 bases from J, the gap between germline ends came to 17 bases. The CDR3 contains 14 residues. Per germline, CDR1 MNHNS and CDR2 SASEGT.

The chain carries TRBV9 and TRBJ1-1; no clear D. CDR1 is SGDLS, CDR2 YYNGEE, per germline. Trimming shortened V by 5 bases and J by 1 base, and 6 bases separated the two germline ends. The CDR3 is 12 amino acids. The CDR3 region has the DNA TGTGCCAGCAGAAGTCCGAACACTGAAGCTTTCTTT. Protein: CASRSPNTEAFF.

This clone appeared a few times. The gene calls are TRBV6-1 and TRBJ2-1; 9 positions match TRBD1. After removal of 4 bases from V and 7 bases from J, the junction contained 8 bases not matched to a gene. The CDR3 sequence is 15 residues long. CDR1 and CDR2 (germline): MNHNS, SASEGT. CDR3 bases: TGTGCCAGCAGTGTAGAGACAGGGGGAGGGAATGAGCAGTTCTTC. It specifies CASSVETGGGNEQFF.

DNA for the CDR3: TGCGCCAGCAGCCAAGATCCTCCAGGACTAGTCGCCGGGGAGCTGTTTTTT. This sequence encodes CASSQDPPGLVAGELFF. V gene TRBV4-1 combines with J gene TRBJ2-2, with 7 bases lining up with TRBD2. CDR1 is MGHRA, CDR2 YSYEKL, per germline. The CDR3 covers 17 residues. V lost 0 bases and J lost 6; bases outside the gene matches: 10.

This clone was recorded many times. The chain uses TRBV2 and TRBJ2-2; D is uncertain. Germline loops: CDR1 SNHLY, CDR2 FYNNEI. V gave up 2 bases and J gave up 0 bases, with 16 bases separating them. The CDR3 has 18 amino acids. The CDR3 spells CASSENLSWATNTGELFF. CDR3 DNA: TGTGCCAGCAGTGAAAACCTATCCTGGGCGACGAACACCGGGGAGCTGTTTTTT.

This clone was seen many times. The chain is built from TRBV11-3 and TRBJ2-3; 9 bases agree with TRBD1. J gave up 2 bases and V 1 base, and 1 base lay outside the gene matches. The length of the CDR3 is 15 residues. Germline V gene sequence: CDR1 SGHNT, CDR2 YENEEA. The CDR3 DNA reads TGTGCCAGCAGCTTAGGGACAGGGGTCACAGATACGCAGTATTTT. Amino acid sequence: CASSLGTGVTDTQYF.

The V and J genes are TRBV4-1 and TRBJ2-7, with 7 bases aligning to TRBD1. CDR1 MGHRA and CDR2 YSYEKL come from the germline V gene. The ends lost 4 bases at V and 5 bases at J; junction bases unmatched: 8. The CDR3 spans 14 residues. The CDR3 DNA is TGCGCCAGCAGCCCGACAGGGAAGAAAAACGAGCAGTACTTC. Translating it yields CASSPTGKKNEQYF.

The J gene is TRBJ2-1, the V gene TRBV5-8, with 10 bases lining up with TRBD2. This CDR3 has 15 residues. Trimming took 2 bases from V and 4 from J; bases not matched to a gene: 3. CDR1 is SGHTS, CDR2 YDEGEE, per germline. The CDR3 spells CASSFRTSGYNEQFF. CDR3 sequence (DNA): TGTGCCAGCAGCTTCCGGACTAGCGGATACAATGAGCAGTTCTTC.

This clone was picked up a small number of times. The J gene is TRBJ2-7, the V gene TRBV29-1; D is possibly TRBD1 or TRBD2 (5 bases each). The CDR3 consists of 10 residues. The germline CDR1 and CDR2 sequences are SQVTM and ANQGSEA. Trimming stripped 7 bases from V and 7 bases from J, with 11 bases between. The CDR3 DNA reads TGCAGCGCAGGGACGGGTGAGCAGTACTTC. The encoded protein is CSAGTGEQYF.

The sample holds one count of this clone. This chain uses TRBV6-6 with TRBJ2-7; no definite D call. The ends were cut back, 0 bases at V and 4 bases at J, with 7 bases in the middle. Germline CDR1 is MNHNY and CDR2 is SVGAGI (reference sequence). The CDR3 has 13 amino acids. This chain's CDR3 is CASSYSARYEQYF. The DNA of the CDR3 is TGTGCCAGCAGTTACTCGGCACGGTACGAGCAGTACTTC.

The chain uses TRBV7-9 and TRBJ2-3; TRBD2 is a possible D gene (6 bases). The CDR3 consists of 13 residues. CDR1 SEHNR and CDR2 FQNEAQ come from the germline V gene (reference sequence). V was pared by 8 bases and J by 2 bases, with 11 bases between. This CDR3 is CASQSGDTDTQYF. DNA of the CDR3: TGTGCCAGCCAGTCGGGGGACACAGATACGCAGTATTTT.

V is TRBV7-9 and J is TRBJ1-2; TRBD1 aligns across 9 bases. CDR3 length: 16 amino acids. Germline V lookup: CDR1 SEHNR, CDR2 FQNEAQ (reference sequence). Losses at the gene ends were 2 bases for V and 3 bases for J; bases not matched to a gene: 7. In DNA form, the CDR3 reads TGTGCCAGCAGCTTAACGGAACAGGGGGCTGACTATGGCTACACCTTC. Protein sequence: CASSLTEQGADYGYTF.

The chain links TRBV4-2 to TRBJ1-2; 7 positions agree with TRBD1. The CDR3 runs to 15 residues. Trimming removed 5 bases from V and 2 bases from J; junction bases left unmatched: 8. CDR1 is LGHNA, CDR2 YNFKEQ, per germline. CDR3 DNA sequence: TGTGCCAGCAGCAACCCGGGACAGAGAAACTATGGCTACACCTTC. Protein product: CASSNPGQRNYGYTF.

This clone was observed a single time. J is TRBJ1-4 and V is TRBV6-1; no reliable D call. This CDR3 comprises 15 residues. From germline, CDR1 is MNHNS and CDR2 SASEGT. Trimming pared 1 base from V and 3 bases from J, leaving 9 bases between. The CDR3 DNA is TGTGCCAGCAGTGAAGTCTGGGAGGCTAATGAAAAACTGTTTTTT. Protein sequence: CASSEVWEANEKLFF.

The J gene is TRBJ2-4, the V gene TRBV4-2, with 9 bases that match TRBD2. Germline CDR1 reads LGHNA; CDR2 reads YNFKEQ. This CDR3 has 18 amino acids. V dropped 5 bases and J dropped 1; count of bases not matched to a gene: 12. The CDR3 is CASSEGVAGEGAKNIQYF. The CDR3 DNA reads TGTGCCAGCAGCGAGGGGGTAGCGGGAGAGGGGGCCAAAAACATTCAGTACTTC.